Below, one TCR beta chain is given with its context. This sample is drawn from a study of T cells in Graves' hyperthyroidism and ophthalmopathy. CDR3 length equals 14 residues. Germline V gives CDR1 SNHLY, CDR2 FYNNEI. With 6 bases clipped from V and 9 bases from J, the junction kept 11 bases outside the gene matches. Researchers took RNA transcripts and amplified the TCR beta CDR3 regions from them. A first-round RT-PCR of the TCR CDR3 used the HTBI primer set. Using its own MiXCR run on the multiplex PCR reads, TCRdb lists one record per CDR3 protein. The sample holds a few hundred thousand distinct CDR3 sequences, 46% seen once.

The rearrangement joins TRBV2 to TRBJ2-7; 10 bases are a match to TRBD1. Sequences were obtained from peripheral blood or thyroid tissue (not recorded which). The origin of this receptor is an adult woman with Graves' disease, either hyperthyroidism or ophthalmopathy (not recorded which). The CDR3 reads CASSHRDRGIRQYF. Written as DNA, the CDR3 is TGTGCCAGCAGCCACCGGGACAGGGGAATTCGGCAGTACTTC.